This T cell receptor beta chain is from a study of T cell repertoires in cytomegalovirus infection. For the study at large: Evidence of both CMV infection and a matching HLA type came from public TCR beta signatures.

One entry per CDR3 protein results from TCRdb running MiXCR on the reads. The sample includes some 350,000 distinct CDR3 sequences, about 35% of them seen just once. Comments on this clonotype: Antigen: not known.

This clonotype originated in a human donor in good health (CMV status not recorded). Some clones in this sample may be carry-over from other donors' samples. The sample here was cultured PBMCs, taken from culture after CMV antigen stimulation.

For the CDR3, the DNA is TGTGCCAGCAGTCCCCGGGCCGGGGGGAACACCATATATTTT. The encoded protein is CASSPRAGGNTIYF. The chain couples TRBV12-3 or TRBV12-4 to TRBJ1-3, with D perhaps matching TRBD1 (5 bases). V was trimmed by 5 bases and J by 7 bases, leaving 15 bases between them. There are 14 residues in the CDR3.